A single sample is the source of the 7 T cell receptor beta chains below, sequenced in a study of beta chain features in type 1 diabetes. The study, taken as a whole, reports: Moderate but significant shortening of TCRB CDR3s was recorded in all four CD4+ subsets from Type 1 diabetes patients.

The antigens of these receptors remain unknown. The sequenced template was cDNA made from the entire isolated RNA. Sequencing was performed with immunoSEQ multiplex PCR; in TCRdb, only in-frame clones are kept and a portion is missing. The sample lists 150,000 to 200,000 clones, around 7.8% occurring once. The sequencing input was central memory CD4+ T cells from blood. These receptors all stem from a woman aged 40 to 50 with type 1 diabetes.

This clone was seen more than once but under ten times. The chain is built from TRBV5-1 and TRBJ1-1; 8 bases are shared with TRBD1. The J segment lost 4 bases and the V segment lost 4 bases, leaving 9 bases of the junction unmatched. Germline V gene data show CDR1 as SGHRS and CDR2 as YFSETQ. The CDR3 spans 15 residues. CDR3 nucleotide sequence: TGCGCCAGCAGCCTCGACGGACAGGGATCCACTGAAGCTTTCTTT. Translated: CASSLDGQGSTEAFF.

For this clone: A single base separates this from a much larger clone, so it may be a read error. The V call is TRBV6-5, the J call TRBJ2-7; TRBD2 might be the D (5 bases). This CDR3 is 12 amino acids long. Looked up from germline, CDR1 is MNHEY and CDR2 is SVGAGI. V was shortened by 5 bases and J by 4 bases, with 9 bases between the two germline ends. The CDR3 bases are TGTGCCAGCAGTGAATCGGGGTACGAGCAGTACTTC. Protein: CASSESGYEQYF.

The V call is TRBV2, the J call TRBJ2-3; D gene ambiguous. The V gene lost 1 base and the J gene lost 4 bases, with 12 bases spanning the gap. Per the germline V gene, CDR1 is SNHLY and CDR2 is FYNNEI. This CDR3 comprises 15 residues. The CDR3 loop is CASSEVLGAADTQYF. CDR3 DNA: TGTGCCAGCAGTGAAGTTCTCGGAGCCGCAGATACGCAGTATTTT.

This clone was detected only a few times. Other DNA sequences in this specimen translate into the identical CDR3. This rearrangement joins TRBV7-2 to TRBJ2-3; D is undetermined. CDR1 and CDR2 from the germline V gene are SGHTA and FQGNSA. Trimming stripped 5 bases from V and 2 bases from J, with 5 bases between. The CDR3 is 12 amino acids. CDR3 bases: TGTGCCAGCAGCGCGTACACAGATACGCAGTATTTT. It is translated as CASSAYTDTQYF.

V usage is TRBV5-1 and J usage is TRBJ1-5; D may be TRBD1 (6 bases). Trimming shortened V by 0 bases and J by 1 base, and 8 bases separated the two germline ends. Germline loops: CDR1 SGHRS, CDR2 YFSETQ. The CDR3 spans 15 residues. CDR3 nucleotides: TGCGCCAGCAGCTTGGCCGGACAGAGCAATCAGCCCCAGCATTTT. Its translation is CASSLAGQSNQPQHF.

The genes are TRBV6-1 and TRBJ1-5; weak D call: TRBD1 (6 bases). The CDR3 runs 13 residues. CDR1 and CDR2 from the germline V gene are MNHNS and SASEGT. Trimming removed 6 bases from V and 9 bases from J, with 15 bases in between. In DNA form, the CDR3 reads TGTGCCAGCAGGGAACAACAGGGCAGGCCCCAGCATTTT. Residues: CASREQQGRPQHF.

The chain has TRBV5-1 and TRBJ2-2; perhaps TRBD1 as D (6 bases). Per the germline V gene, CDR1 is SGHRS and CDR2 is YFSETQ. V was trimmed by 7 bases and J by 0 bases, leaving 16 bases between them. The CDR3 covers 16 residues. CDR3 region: CASRRTASTNTGELFF. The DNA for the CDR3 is TGCGCCAGCCGCCGGACAGCGTCTACGAACACCGGGGAGCTGTTTTTT.